This TCR beta chain was documented in a study of cytomegalovirus exposure and HLA in healthy donors. PCR was performed using 60 Vbeta and 13 Jbeta primers. Source study methods: The count from a later analysis was some 80 million unique TCR beta chains, some 12 million of them shared. TCRdb keeps only in-frame clones here, not all; method: immunoSEQ multiplex PCR. V and J calls and clone size come straight from that table; D and trimming were deduced from the DNA. The sample records approximately 100,000 clones, about 79% being singletons. The CDR3 consists of 12 residues. V lost 4 bases, J lost 8 bases, and 4 bases stayed unmatched. Per the germline V gene, CDR1 is SGHRS and CDR2 is YFSETQ. For this clone: Its antigen is undetermined.

Study observations and caveats: Later on, a genetic analysis was performed. It linked a missense variant in DCLRE1C with V- and J-gene trimming of TCR beta. Several V segments, TRBV6-2 and TRBV6-3 among them, could not be told apart and were dropped. Most subjects' HLA-A and HLA-B alleles were reportedly predicted from TCR beta sequences.

The clonotype originates from a man between 45 and 60 years old in good health and CMV-seropositive. The chain links TRBV5-1 to TRBJ2-3; 7 bases align to TRBD2. The sample consisted of PBMCs. CDR3 sequence: CASSQPGGTQYF. CDR3 nucleotide sequence: TGCGCCAGCAGCCAGCCGGGGGGTACGCAGTATTTT.